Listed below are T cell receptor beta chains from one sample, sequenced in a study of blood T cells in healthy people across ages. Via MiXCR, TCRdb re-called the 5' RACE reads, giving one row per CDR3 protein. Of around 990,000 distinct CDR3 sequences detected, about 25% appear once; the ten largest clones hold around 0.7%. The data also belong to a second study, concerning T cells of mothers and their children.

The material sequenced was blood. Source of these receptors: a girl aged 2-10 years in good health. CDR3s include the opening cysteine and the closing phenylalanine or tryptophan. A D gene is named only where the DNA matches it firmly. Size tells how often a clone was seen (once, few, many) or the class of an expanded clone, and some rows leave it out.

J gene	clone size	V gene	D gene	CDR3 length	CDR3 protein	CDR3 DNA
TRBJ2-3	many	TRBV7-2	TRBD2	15	CASRRVAGLTDTQYF	TGTGCCAGCAGGCGTGTAGCGGGCCTCACAGATACGCAGTATTTT
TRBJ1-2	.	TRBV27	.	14	CASRSEGGDYGYTF	TGTGCCAGCAGATCCGAAGGGGGAGATTATGGCTACACCTTC
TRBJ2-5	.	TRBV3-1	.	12	CASRFAEETQYF	TGTGCCAGCCGGTTCGCGGAAGAGACCCAGTACTTC
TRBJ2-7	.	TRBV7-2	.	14	CASSLVGFTYEQYF	TGTGCCAGCAGCTTAGTGGGCTTCACCTACGAGCAGTACTTC
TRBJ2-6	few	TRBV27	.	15	CASSLPTSGANVLTF	TGTGCCAGCAGTTTACCCACCTCTGGGGCCAACGTCCTGACTTTC
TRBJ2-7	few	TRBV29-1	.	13	CSVGDVSLDEQYF	TGCAGCGTGGGGGACGTCTCCCTGGACGAGCAGTACTTC
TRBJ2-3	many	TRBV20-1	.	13	CSARLAYTDTQYF	TGCAGTGCGCGTCTGGCTTACACAGATACGCAGTATTTT
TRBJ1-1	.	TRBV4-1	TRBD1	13	CASSPWTGYRAFF	TGCGCCAGCAGCCCCTGGACAGGCTACCGCGCTTTCTTT
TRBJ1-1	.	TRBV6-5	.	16	CASSFGWGTRTLEAFF	TGTGCCAGCAGTTTCGGGTGGGGGACAAGGACCCTTGAAGCTTTCTTT
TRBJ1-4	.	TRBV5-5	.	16	CASSQGHVTTNEKLFF	TGTGCCAGCAGCCAGGGACACGTTACAACTAATGAAAAACTGTTTTTT
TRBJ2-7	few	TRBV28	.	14	CASSFSGVQNEQYF	TGTGCCAGCAGTTTTTCAGGGGTCCAGAACGAGCAGTACTTC
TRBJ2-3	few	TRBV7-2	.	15	CASSPNGDSTDTQYF	TGTGCCAGCAGCCCAAACGGCGATTCCACAGATACGCAGTATTTT
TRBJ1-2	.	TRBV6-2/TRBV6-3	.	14	CASSERQANYGYTF	TGTGCCAGCAGCGAAAGACAAGCTAACTATGGCTACACCTTC
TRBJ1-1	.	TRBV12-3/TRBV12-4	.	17	CASTPDWGWVSSTEAFF	TGTGCCAGCACCCCAGACTGGGGTTGGGTATCTAGCACTGAAGCTTTCTTT
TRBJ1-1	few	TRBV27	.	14	CASSYGVSNTEAFF	TGTGCCAGCAGTTATGGGGTGTCCAACACTGAAGCTTTCTTT
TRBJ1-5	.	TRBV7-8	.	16	CASSLSPGPANQPQHF	TGTGCCAGCAGCTTATCCCCGGGCCCTGCCAATCAGCCCCAGCATTTT
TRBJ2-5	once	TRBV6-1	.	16	CASTPYQSDVMETQYF	TGTGCCAGCACTCCATACCAGAGTGATGTTATGGAGACCCAGTACTTC
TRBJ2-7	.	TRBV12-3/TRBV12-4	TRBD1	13	CASSGQGFYEQYF	TGTGCCAGCAGCGGACAGGGATTCTACGAGCAGTACTTC
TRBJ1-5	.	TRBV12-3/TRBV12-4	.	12	CASCEIGKPQHF	TGTGCCAGCTGTGAAATCGGGAAGCCCCAGCATTTT